These 14 T cell receptor beta chains share one sample of origin, sequenced in a study of shared clonotypes between healthy human individuals. Produced via immunoSEQ multiplex PCR; TCRdb's table is partial and in-frame only. The sample holds about 600,000 clones, around 97% seen once. The material sequenced was naive CD4+ T cells sorted from blood. The subset was: CD45RA+ positively selected. The source is a woman younger than 45 in good health.

The rearrangement uses TRBV5-6 and TRBJ1-5, with a weak D call TRBD1 (5 bases). V was cut by 3 bases and J by 7 bases, with 14 bases left in between. Per germline, CDR1 SGHDT and CDR2 YYEEEE. This CDR3 region has 14 residues. The chain's CDR3 is CASSYRPGEQPQHF. For the CDR3, the DNA is TGTGCCAGCAGCTATCGTCCGGGGGAGCAGCCCCAGCATTTT.

The rearrangement uses TRBV19 and TRBJ2-5; D gene uncertain. The V and J ends lost 3 bases and 5 bases respectively, with 13 bases between them. The length of the CDR3 is 14 residues. The V gene's germline CDR1 is LNHDA and CDR2 SQIVND (reference sequence). CDR3 bases: TGTGCCAGTAGTATGGGTGGGGATCGGGAGACCCAGTACTTC. This codes for CASSMGGDRETQYF.

V usage is TRBV19 and J usage is TRBJ2-7; 9 nucleotides match TRBD2. The CDR3 is 15 residues long. V was clipped by 3 bases and J by 4 bases; unmatched bases: 7. Looked up from germline, CDR1 is LNHDA and CDR2 is SQIVND (reference sequence). The CDR3 loop reads CASSIAGTSLYEQYF. The CDR3 DNA sequence: TGTGCCAGTAGTATTGCCGGGACTAGCTTGTACGAGCAGTACTTC.

The chain joins TRBV21-1 to TRBJ1-5. TRBV21-1 is shown as a pseudogene. The CDR3 length is 14 residues. The CDR3 DNA is TGTGCCAGCAGTGAGAGATACAGCAATCAGCCCCAGCATTTT. This gives the protein CASSERYSNQPQHF.

This sequence joins TRBV9 and TRBJ2-1; D is unclear. CDR1 is SGDLS, CDR2 YYNGEE, per germline. The CDR3 loop spans 17 amino acids. V lost 3 bases, J lost 9 bases, and 25 bases lay in between. CDR3 DNA sequence: TGTGCCAGCAGCGCCCGTAAAGTGCCGGGCCTACTTGCTGAGCAGTTCTTC. It yields the protein CASSARKVPGLLAEQFF.

The chain is built from TRBV2 and TRBJ2-7; 7 bases line up with TRBD2. The CDR3 loop spans 12 amino acids. J lost 5 bases, V lost 9 bases, and 7 bases had no gene match. CDR1 SNHLY and CDR2 FYNNEI come from the germline V gene. The CDR3 DNA reads TGTGCCAGTACCCGGGAGGCCCACGAGCAGTACTTC. Translating gives CASTREAHEQYF.

This sequence joins TRBV2 and TRBJ1-4; 8 positions match TRBD1. This CDR3 is built from 15 residues. The trim removed 6 bases at V and 4 bases at J, leaving 7 bases unmatched. Per germline, CDR1 SNHLY and CDR2 FYNNEI. The CDR3 spells CASRTGQGGNEKLFF. The CDR3 bases are TGTGCCAGCAGGACAGGACAGGGCGGTAATGAAAAACTGTTTTTT.

The V call is TRBV5-8, the J call TRBJ2-1; 8 bases match TRBD1. Germline trimming cut 3 bases from V and 8 bases from J; bases unmatched to any gene: 10. There are 15 residues in the CDR3. CDR1 is SGHTS, CDR2 YDEGEE, per germline. CDR3 in amino acids: CASSSGTGARDEQFF. CDR3 bases: TGTGCCAGCAGCTCCGGGACAGGTGCCCGGGATGAGCAGTTCTTC.

To note about this clone: A junction end diverges from the germline sequence, so it may reflect a read error. The chain links TRBV11-1 to TRBJ2-7; TRBD2 matches 10 bases. CDR1 is SGHAT, CDR2 FQDESV, per germline (reference sequence). The CDR3 is 15 amino acids. The DNA of the CDR3 is TGTGCCAGCAGCCTAGCTAGCGGGAGCTCCTACGAGCAGTACTTC. Translating gives CASSLASGSSYEQYF.

The CDR3 sequence: CASTIGQGIYEQYF. CDR3 sequence (DNA): TGTGCCAGCACAATAGGACAGGGGATCTACGAGCAGTACTTC. The chain carries TRBV6-5 and TRBJ2-7, with 9 bases aligning to TRBD1. Germline assignment: CDR1 MNHEY and CDR2 SVGAGI. The CDR3 sequence is 14 residues long. The ends lost 7 bases at V and 3 bases at J; junction bases unmatched: 7.

V usage is TRBV19 and J usage is TRBJ2-7, with D possibly matching TRBD2 (7 bases). V was cut by 3 bases and J by 4 bases, with 13 bases left in between. The CDR3 is made up of 14 amino acids. Germline loops: CDR1 LNHDA, CDR2 SQIVND (reference sequence). The CDR3 is CASSIGGADYEQYF. CDR3 DNA: TGTGCCAGTAGTATTGGGGGGGCCGATTACGAGCAGTACTTC.

This clone occurred once. This chain links TRBV9 with TRBJ2-5; TRBD2 agrees at 12 bases. The CDR3 length is 15 residues. The V gene's germline CDR1 is SGDLS and CDR2 YYNGEE. After removal of 3 bases from V and 5 bases from J, the junction contained 5 bases not matched to a gene. CDR3 region: CASSATSGSGETQYF. CDR3 sequence (DNA): TGTGCCAGCAGCGCGACTAGCGGGAGTGGGGAGACCCAGTACTTC.

V is TRBV27 and J is TRBJ1-1, with TRBD1 as a possible D gene (6 bases). The CDR3 has 17 residues. Germline V gives CDR1 MNHEY, CDR2 SMNVEV (reference sequence). V was trimmed by 1 base and J by 11 bases, leaving 26 bases between them. The CDR3 protein is CASSLYVPSTGPDMAFF. In DNA, the CDR3 is TGTGCCAGCAGTTTATATGTTCCCTCGACAGGCCCGGACATGGCTTTCTTT.

This sequence joins TRBV11-2 and TRBJ1-2, with a tentative D call TRBD1 (6 bases). V was shortened by 6 bases and J by 4 bases, with 12 bases between the two germline ends. Germline V gene data show CDR1 as SGHAT and CDR2 as FQNNGV. CDR3 length equals 13 residues. This chain's CDR3 is CASRNGQLYGYTF. The DNA for the CDR3 is TGTGCCAGCAGAAACGGACAGCTCTATGGCTACACCTTC.